This section outlines one TCR beta chain sequence together with its context. This clone was detected a few times. This clone's antigen is unknown. It has no much larger one-base neighbor in the sample; base qualities were not kept. The cohort consisted of 666 healthy bone marrow donors. At the time of sampling, all cohort members were nominally healthy, though unrecorded immune exposures were likely present. The donor tested CMV seropositive, placing the donor among the 289 seropositive members of the cohort. A peripheral blood sample was provided by each donor, and peripheral blood mononuclear cells were used for TCR beta sequencing. Genomic DNA was extracted from the blood cell samples with the Qiagen DNeasy Blood Extraction Kit. The data derive from a study of cytomegalovirus exposure and HLA in healthy donors (dated by TCRdb to 2016 to 2017). Regarding the complete study: According to an earlier analysis of several hundred of the donors, 200 million or so T cells yielded 117 million unique TCR beta sequences and 276 Gb of sequence data. An early release covering over 500 HLA-typed donors comprised approximately 290 gigabases of sequencing data and tens of millions of unique TCR sequences. Among the approximately 430 genotyped donors, about 83% belonged to the genetic ancestry cluster associated with self-reported Caucasian donors. The study aimed to test whether signatures of past pathogen exposure could be identified by cataloging public T cell receptors. The T cell repertoires of under 750 subjects were profiled by immunosequencing and related to cytomegalovirus serostatus. Besides the first cohort of roughly 700 subjects, a separate validation cohort made up of over 95 different subjects was used. The study combined high-throughput TCR immunosequencing, statistical association of individual TCRs with disease status, and machine learning to predict cytomegalovirus infection status. A later analysis re-analyzed previously published TCR beta repertoires from 666 donors and added high-resolution HLA genotyping to study TCR occurrence patterns. Rather than using new phenotypic data, the later analysis identified candidate immune exposures from TCR beta sequences and from how often those sequences occurred across donors. To decide whether each TCR beta V gene segment behaved as functional or pseudogenic, an earlier analysis of several hundred of the donors relied on high-throughput TCR beta sequencing. Donor age, sex, ethnicity and CMV serostatus were compiled together with the repertoire data. A later genetic analysis took genome-wide SNP genotypes for about 65% of the roughly 670 donors and used that subset as a discovery cohort. Every discovery cohort repertoire had been produced on one sequencing platform. HLA typing covered class I and class II loci at four-digit resolution. Typing coverage varied by locus: roughly 620-640 donors for A, B, C, DRB1 and DQB1; under 550 for DQA1; about 570 for DPA1; 450 to 480 for DPB1. Five DR-DQ haplotypes were handled as single units for association and clustering, since linkage in the cohort was strong. Among 300 to 500 genotyped donors of the cohort, an average of roughly 230,000 unique TCR beta nucleotide sequences was sequenced per donor, of which about 19% were non-productive. Results and caveats for the whole study, not just this receptor: This cohort had only TCR beta chains sequenced, and the lack of alpha or paired-chain data limited which features could be detected. When HLA alleles, especially DR and DQ, strongly co-occurred, TCR associations were difficult to assign to individual alleles. Most CMV-associated TCR beta chains appeared to be HLA-restricted in a later analysis, and the HLA associations seemed to be driven largely by CMV exposure. A later genetic analysis reported fewer N-insertions in productive TCRs among donors in an Asian-associated ancestry cluster than the 666-donor mean. The presence/absence analyses assumed that sequencing depth was roughly uniform across donors, and that assumption may not be true. Broadly in line with IMGT annotations, most TCR beta V segments showed up in productive rearrangements about 87% or about 30% of the time in an earlier analysis of around 550 of the donors. An association between a missense DCLRE1C variant and V-gene and J-gene trimming of TCR beta chains was found in a later genetic analysis and replicated in an independent cohort. Specific HLA alleles were associated with 15,000 to 20,000 TCR beta sequences at a false discovery rate of 0.05 in a later analysis. Three of the identified cytomegalovirus-associated TCR beta chains were confirmed in vitro to be specific for cytomegalovirus antigens. Correlated functional status among segregating V segments might be attributable to linkage disequilibrium, but an unknown experimental factor could not be ruled out. Some IMGT-functional V segments, including TRBV6-2 and TRBV6-3, could not be distinguished by the 87-base-pair reads and were therefore excluded. Immune exposure information for the cohort was limited to CMV serostatus. Because some donors lacked HLA typing at each locus, the association tests relied only on the typed subset. Compared with equally common non-associated chains, HLA-associated TCR beta chains in a later analysis were more clonally expanded and had lower generation probabilities. Several of the top co-occurrence clusters appeared to be linked to parvovirus B19, influenza, CMV and Epstein-Barr virus, according to a later analysis. A further reported finding was that TCR beta sequences accurately predicted the HLA-A and HLA-B alleles for most subjects in the first cohort. A later analysis found that TCR association rates varied across HLA loci, with DRB1 alleles showing the most associated TCRs and HLA-C alleles the fewest. The authors suggested that the approach could potentially be generalized to other disease states and immunological phenotypes. The study listed 150 to 200 TCR beta chains as associated with cytomegalovirus. Because counts were too low, roughly 17 rarely observed V segments, including chromosome 9 orphons, were left out of the earlier analysis of approximately 580 of the donors. A cluster of highly shared sequence variants was judged likely to represent a technical artifact of the sequencing pipeline. Most TCR sequences were seen in very few donors, while some public TCRs were found in many individuals. Cytomegalovirus status was reported to be diagnosed by the classifier with high specificity and sensitivity in both the original and validation cohorts.

Receptor libraries were prepared by the immunoSEQ multiplex PCR assay. For the multiplex PCR, a mixture combining 60 forward primers for TCR Vbeta segments and 13 reverse primers for TCR Jbeta segments was used. The CDR3 region of rearranged TCR beta genes was amplified from genomic DNA with a multiplex PCR assay. The Illumina HiSeq System was used to sequence the amplified TCR beta libraries as 87-base-pair reads. The study's own analysis went as follows. In a later analysis, tens of millions of unique TCR beta chains were counted across the approximately 670 repertoires, and about 9.9 million of these chains were shared by at least two donors. Raw reads were error-corrected and collapsed into unique sequences by a nearest-neighbor algorithm in which closely related sequences were merged to remove PCR and sequencing errors. Alignment of CDR3 sequences to IMGT reference sequences was used to assign V, D and J gene segments. Each retained sequence needed at least a six-nucleotide match to both a V gene segment and a J gene segment. A rearrangement counted as productive if the CDR3 had no stop codons and remained in frame with V and J, and every other rearrangement counted as non-productive. Following IMGT convention, CDR3 was defined as the stretch from the second conserved V-encoded cysteine to the conserved J-encoded phenylalanine. The earlier analysis of 500 to 750 of the donors excluded any sequence lacking an unambiguous match to a single V gene segment. An earlier analysis of a few hundred of the donors classified V segments as functional when productive rearrangements were above 56.7% and as segregating when the standard deviation between donors was above 5%. A statistical classification framework was built to diagnose cytomegalovirus status from the catalog of TCR beta chain sequences. V and J gene assignment, in a later analysis, came from comparing TCR nucleotide sequences with IMGT/GENE-DB human TR gene sequences. Using the TCRdist pipeline, a later analysis assigned CDR3 sequences along with most-parsimonious VDJ recombination scenarios. In a later analysis, every TCR beta chain was defined by the combination of its CDR3 amino acid sequence and its V-gene family, and reads without a unique V-gene family were dropped. To address suspected cross-contamination and a sequencing artifact, a later analysis removed a few hundred highly shared, low-generation-probability nucleotide sequences. In a later analysis, a clonal expansion index was calculated for each public chain from normalized within-repertoire ranks of inferred template counts. In a later analysis, generation probabilities were computed using a VDJ recombination model fitted to out-of-frame rearrangements, and the results were checked against IGoR. Hypergeometric tests were used in a later analysis to score TCR-TCR, TCR-HLA and TCR-CMV co-occurrence, with a repertoire-size bias correction applied to the TCR pairs. A later analysis estimated false discovery rates by permuting HLA or CMV assignments 20 times. In a later analysis, co-occurring TCRs were grouped using DBSCAN, and TCRdist sequence similarity was added for clustering within HLA-allele-positive subsets. Repertoires with fewer than 30,000 or more than 120,000 public chains were left out of co-occurrence clustering, as were five repertoires with anomalous nucleotide sharing. TCRdb's version of the immuneACCESS table is confined to in-frame rearrangements and falls short of the full clone set. An unresolved V gene accounts for under half of the shortfall where checked; the remainder is of unknown origin. Clone size and V and J calls were adopted from that table, with D and trimming inferred from the DNA. In all, the sample holds 50,000 to 80,000 clones, and around 77% of those were seen once. More than 4.5% of the sample goes to the ten largest clones.

From the cysteine up to the phenylalanine, the CDR3 has a length of 16 residues. Only the CDR3 region is kept as DNA, spanning 48 bases read in frame from base 1. V is trimmed back by 2 bases and J by 2 bases, and the junction contains 5 bases that no gene match accounts for. The germline V gene gives CDR1 as SGHVS and CDR2 as FQNEAQ. The chain links TRBV7-8 with TRBJ2-1; 8 central nucleotides agree with TRBD1. The TCR comes from a male donor in good health and CMV-seropositive. Sequencing used PBMCs. The nucleotide sequence reads TGTGCCAGCAGCTTATTTGGACAGGGACCCTACAATGAGCAGTTCTTC. It is translated as CASSLFGQGPYNEQFF.